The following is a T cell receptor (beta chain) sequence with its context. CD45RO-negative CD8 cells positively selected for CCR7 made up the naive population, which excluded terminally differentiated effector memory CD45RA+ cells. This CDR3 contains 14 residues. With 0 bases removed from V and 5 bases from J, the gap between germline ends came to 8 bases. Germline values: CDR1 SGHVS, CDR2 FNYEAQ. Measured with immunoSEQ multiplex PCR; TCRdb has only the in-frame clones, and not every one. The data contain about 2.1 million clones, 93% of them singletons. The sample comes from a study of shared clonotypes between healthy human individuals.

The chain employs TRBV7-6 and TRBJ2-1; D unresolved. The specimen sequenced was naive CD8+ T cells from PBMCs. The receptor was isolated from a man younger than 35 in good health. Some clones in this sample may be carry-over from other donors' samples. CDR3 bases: TGTGCCAGCAGCTTAGCGTTGCGTGACAATGAGCAGTTCTTC. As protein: CASSLALRDNEQFF. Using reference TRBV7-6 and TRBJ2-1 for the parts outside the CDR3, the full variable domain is GAGVSQSPRYKVTKRGQDVALRCDPISGHVSLYWYRQALGQGPEFLTYFNYEAQQDKSGLPNDRFSAERPEGSISTLTIQRTEQRDSAMYRCASSLALRDNEQFFGPGTRLTVL.